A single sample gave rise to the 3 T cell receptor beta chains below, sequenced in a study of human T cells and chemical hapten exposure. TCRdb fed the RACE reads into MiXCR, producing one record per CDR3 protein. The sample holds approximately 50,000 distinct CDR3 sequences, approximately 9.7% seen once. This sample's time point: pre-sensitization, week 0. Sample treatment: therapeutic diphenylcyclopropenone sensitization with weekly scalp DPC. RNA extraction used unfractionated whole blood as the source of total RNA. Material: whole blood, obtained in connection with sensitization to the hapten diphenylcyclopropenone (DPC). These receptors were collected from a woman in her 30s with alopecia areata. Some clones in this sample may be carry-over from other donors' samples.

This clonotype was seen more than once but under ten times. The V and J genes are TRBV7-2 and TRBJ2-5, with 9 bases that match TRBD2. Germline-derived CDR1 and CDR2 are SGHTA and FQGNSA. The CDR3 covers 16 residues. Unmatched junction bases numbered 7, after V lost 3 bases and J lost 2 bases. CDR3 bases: TGTGCCAGCAGCTTTTTAGCGGGGGTATCTCAAGAGACCCAGTACTTC. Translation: CASSFLAGVSQETQYF.

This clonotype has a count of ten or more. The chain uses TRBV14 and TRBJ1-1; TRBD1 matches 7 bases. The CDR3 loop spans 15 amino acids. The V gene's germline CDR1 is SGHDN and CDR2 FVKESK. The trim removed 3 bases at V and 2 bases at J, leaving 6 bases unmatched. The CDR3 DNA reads TGTGCCAGCAGCCACAAGACAGGGCCAAACACTGAAGCTTTCTTT. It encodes CASSHKTGPNTEAFF.

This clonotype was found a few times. DNA for the CDR3: TGTGCCAGCAGCTCTGCCCCAACAGGGGGCCTTCAGCCCCAGCATTTT. Encoded protein: CASSSAPTGGLQPQHF. The chain couples TRBV7-2 to TRBJ1-5, with TRBD1 identical over 9 bases. The ends lost 4 bases at V and 6 bases at J; junction bases unmatched: 10. The CDR3 sequence is 16 residues long. CDR1 and CDR2 (germline): SGHTA, FQGNSA.